This TCR beta chain originates from a study of blood T cell repertoires in COVID-19. Repertoires were generated with immunoSEQ multiplex PCR, while TCRdb's copy carries only in-frame clones and drops some. Of about 280,000 clones in the sample, about 83% were seen once. The sequenced material came from PBMCs or T cells enriched from blood (not recorded which). The source of this sequence is a middle-aged woman who had recovered from COVID-19.

The CDR3 nucleotides are TGTGCCAGTAGTATGACGGACAACTACGAGCAGTACTTC. Amino acids: CASSMTDNYEQYF. J is TRBJ2-7 and V is TRBV19, with a possible D match to TRBD1 (5 bases). The germline gives CDR1 LNHDA, CDR2 SQIVND (reference sequence). With 3 bases removed from V and 3 bases from J, the gap between germline ends came to 9 bases. CDR3 length: 13 amino acids.